This T cell receptor beta chain was identified during a study of identifying expanded T cells in peripheral blood. On this clone itself: Its matching antigen is unknown.

Study observations and caveats: Variance in clone template counts between approximately 2-week samples significantly increased with total template count across all healthy donors.

TCRdb's table, derived via immunoSEQ multiplex PCR, lists solely in-frame clones and lacks some. Of about 130,000 clones listed, 80% to 90% are singletons. The germline V gene has CDR1 MGHDK and CDR2 SYGVNS. This CDR3 contains 14 residues. V was shortened by 3 bases and J by 2 bases, with 9 bases between the two germline ends. The receptor comes from a person aged 18-70 years in good health. Sample: blood. The J gene is TRBJ2-3, the V gene TRBV25-1; no clear D gene. CDR3 loop: CASSESGFTDTQYF. Written as DNA, the CDR3 is TGTGCCAGCAGTGAGTCTGGGTTCACAGATACGCAGTATTTT.